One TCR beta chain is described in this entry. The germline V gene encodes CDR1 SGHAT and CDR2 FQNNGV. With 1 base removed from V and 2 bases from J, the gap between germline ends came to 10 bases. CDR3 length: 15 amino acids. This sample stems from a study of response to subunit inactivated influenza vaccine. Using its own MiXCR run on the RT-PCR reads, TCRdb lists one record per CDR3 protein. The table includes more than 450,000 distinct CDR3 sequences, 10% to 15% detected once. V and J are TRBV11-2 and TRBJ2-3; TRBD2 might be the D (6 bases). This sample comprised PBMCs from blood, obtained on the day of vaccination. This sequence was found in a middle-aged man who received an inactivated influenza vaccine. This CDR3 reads CASSLVAATTDTQYF. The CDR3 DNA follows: TGTGCCAGCAGCTTAGTAGCGGCCACCACAGATACGCAGTATTTT.